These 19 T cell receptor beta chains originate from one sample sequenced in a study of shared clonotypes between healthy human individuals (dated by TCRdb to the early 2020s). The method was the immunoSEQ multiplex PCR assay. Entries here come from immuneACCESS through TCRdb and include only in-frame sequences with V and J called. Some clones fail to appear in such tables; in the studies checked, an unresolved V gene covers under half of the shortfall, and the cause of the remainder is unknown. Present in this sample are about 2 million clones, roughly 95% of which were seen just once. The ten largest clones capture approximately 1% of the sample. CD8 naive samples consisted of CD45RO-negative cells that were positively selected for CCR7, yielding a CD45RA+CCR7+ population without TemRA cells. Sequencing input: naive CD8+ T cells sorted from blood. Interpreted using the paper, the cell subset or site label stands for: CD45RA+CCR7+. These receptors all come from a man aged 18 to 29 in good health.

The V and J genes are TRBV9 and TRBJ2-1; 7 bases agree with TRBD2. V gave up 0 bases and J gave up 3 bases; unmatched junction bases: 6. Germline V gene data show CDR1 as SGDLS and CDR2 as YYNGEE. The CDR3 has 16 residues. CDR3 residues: CASSVAGGYYYNEQFF. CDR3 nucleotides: TGTGCCAGCAGCGTAGCGGGAGGCTACTACTACAATGAGCAGTTCTTC.

CDR3 in DNA: TGTGCCAGCAGCCCAAGCGGGAGGGCGTACGAGCAGTACTTC. Translating it yields CASSPSGRAYEQYF. The chain uses TRBV7-9 and TRBJ2-7; 10 bases align to TRBD2. The V gene end was trimmed by 5 bases and the J gene end by 4 bases; junction bases not matched to a gene: 5. The CDR3 has 14 residues. From germline, CDR1 is SEHNR and CDR2 FQNEAQ (reference sequence).

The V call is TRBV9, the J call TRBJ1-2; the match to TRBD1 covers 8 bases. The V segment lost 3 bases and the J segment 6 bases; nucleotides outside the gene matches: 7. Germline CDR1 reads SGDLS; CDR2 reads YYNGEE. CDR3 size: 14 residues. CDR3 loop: CASSADRALDGYTF. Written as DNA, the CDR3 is TGTGCCAGCAGCGCGGACAGGGCTCTTGATGGCTACACCTTC.

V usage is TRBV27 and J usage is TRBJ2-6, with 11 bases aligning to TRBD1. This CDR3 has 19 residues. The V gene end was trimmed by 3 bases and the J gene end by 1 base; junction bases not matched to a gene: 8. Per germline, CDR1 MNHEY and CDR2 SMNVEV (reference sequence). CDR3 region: CASSLGQGGSPSGANVLTF. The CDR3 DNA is TGTGCCAGCAGTTTGGGACAGGGGGGTTCCCCATCTGGGGCCAACGTCCTGACTTTC.

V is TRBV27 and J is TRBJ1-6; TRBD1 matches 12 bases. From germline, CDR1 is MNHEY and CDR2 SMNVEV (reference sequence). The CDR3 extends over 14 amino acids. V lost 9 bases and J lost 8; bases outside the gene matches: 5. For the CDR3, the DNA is TGTGCCAGTCTCGGGACAGGGGGCGATTCACCCCTCCACTTT. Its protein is CASLGTGGDSPLHF.

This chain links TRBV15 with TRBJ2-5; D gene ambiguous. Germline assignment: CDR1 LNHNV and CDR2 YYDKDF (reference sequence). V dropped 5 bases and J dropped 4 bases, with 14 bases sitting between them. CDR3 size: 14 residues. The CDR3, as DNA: TGTGCCACCAGCCGGGTTACCGGTAGAGAGACCCAGTACTTC. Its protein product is CATSRVTGRETQYF.

The CDR3 reads CASRGEPIDTQYF. The CDR3, as DNA: TGTGCCAGCAGGGGGGAGCCCATAGATACGCAGTATTTT. J is TRBJ2-3 and V is TRBV6-8, with D perhaps given as TRBD1 or TRBD2 (5 bases each). V shed 6 bases and J shed 5 bases, with 12 bases lying between them. This CDR3 has 13 residues. The germline gives CDR1 MNHGY, CDR2 SAAAGT.

The CDR3 region is CASSVQGSYNEQFF. For the CDR3, the DNA is TGTGCCAGCAGTGTACAGGGGTCCTACAATGAGCAGTTCTTC. V gene TRBV6-1 combines with J gene TRBJ2-1; 7 bases line up with TRBD1. Losses at the gene ends were 4 bases for V and 1 base for J; bases not matched to a gene: 1. The CDR3 runs 14 residues. Germline V CDR1 and CDR2: MNHNS, SASEGT.

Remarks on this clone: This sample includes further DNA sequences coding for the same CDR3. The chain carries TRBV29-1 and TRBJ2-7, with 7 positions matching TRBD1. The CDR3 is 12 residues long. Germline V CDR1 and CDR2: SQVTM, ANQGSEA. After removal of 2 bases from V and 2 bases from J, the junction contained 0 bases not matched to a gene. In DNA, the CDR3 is TGCAGCGTTGAACAGGGGGCCTACGAGCAGTACTTC. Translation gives CSVEQGAYEQYF.

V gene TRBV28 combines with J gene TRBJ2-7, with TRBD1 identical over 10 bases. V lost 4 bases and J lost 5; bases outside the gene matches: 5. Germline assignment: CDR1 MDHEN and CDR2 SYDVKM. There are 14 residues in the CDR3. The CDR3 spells CASSSDRGQDEQYF. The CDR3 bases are TGTGCCAGCAGTTCCGACAGGGGGCAGGACGAGCAGTACTTC.

CDR3 sequence (DNA): TGTGCCAGCAGTTTAACTGCCCCCGGGACAGGGAAGGAGACCCAGTACTTC. This codes for CASSLTAPGTGKETQYF. V is TRBV27 and J is TRBJ2-5; 9 positions match TRBD1. The CDR3 has 17 amino acids. Germline CDR1 MNHEY, CDR2 SMNVEV (reference sequence). Trimming cost V 2 bases and J 5 bases; bases outside gene matches: 12.

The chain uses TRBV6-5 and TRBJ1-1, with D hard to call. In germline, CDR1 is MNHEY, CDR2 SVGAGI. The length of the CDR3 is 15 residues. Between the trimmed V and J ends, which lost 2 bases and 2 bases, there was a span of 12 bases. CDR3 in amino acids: CASSYGIGQNTEAFF. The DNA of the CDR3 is TGTGCCAGCAGTTACGGAATAGGGCAAAACACTGAAGCTTTCTTT.

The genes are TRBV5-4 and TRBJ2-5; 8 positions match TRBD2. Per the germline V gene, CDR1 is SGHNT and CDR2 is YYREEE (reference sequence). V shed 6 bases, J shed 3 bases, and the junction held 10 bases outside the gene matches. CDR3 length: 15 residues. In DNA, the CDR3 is TGTGCCAGCACCGACCTTAAAGCGGGGGAAGAGACCCAGTACTTC. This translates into CASTDLKAGEETQYF.

The CDR3 sequence is CASSLTTSYNEQFF. The DNA of the CDR3 is TGTGCCAGCAGCCTGACTACCTCCTACAATGAGCAGTTCTTC. The chain has TRBV11-2 and TRBJ2-1; weak D call: TRBD2 (5 bases). The CDR3 runs 14 residues. CDR1 is SGHAT, CDR2 FQNNGV, per germline. The ends were cut back, 5 bases at V and 0 bases at J, with 8 bases in the middle.

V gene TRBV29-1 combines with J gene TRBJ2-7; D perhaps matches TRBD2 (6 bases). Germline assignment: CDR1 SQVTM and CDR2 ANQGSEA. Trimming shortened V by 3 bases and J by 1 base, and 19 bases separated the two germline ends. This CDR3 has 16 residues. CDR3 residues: CSVEGSAEGESYEQYF. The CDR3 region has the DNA TGCAGCGTTGAGGGTAGCGCGGAGGGAGAATCCTACGAGCAGTACTTC.

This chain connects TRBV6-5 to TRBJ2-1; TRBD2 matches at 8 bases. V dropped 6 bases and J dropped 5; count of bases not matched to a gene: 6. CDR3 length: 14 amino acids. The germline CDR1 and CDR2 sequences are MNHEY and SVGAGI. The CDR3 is CASRILAENNEQFF. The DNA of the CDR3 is TGTGCCAGCAGGATACTAGCGGAAAACAATGAGCAGTTCTTC.

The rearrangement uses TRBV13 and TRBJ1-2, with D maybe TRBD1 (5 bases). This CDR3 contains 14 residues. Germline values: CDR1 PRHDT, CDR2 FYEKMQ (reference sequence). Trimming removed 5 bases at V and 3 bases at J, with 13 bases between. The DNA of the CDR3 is TGTGCCAGCAGCCGGGGACTAGAAGACTATGGCTACACCTTC. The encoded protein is CASSRGLEDYGYTF.

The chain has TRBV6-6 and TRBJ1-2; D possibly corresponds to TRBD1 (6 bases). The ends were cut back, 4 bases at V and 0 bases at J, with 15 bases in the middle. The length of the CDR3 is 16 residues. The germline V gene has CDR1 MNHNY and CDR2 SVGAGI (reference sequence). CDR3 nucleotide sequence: TGTGCCAGCAGTTCCACCGGGACACTTTCTAACTATGGCTACACCTTC. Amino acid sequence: CASSSTGTLSNYGYTF.

The CDR3 sequence: CASSLEPSGIYEQYF. The DNA of the CDR3 is TGTGCCAGCAGCTTAGAGCCTAGCGGGATATACGAGCAGTACTTC. The chain joins TRBV7-2 to TRBJ2-7; 9 bases agree with TRBD2. V dropped 1 base and J dropped 4; count of bases not matched to a gene: 5. The germline CDR1 and CDR2 sequences are SGHTA and FQGNSA. There are 15 residues in the CDR3. Filled out from reference TRBV7-2 and TRBJ2-7, the complete variable domain reads GAGVSQSPSNKVTEKGKDVELRCDPISGHTALYWYRQSLGQGLEFLIYFQGNSAPDKSGLPSDRFSAERTGGSVSTLTIQRTQQEDSAVYLCASSLEPSGIYEQYFGPGTRLTVT.